This TCR beta chain stems from a study of blood T cell repertoires in COVID-19. TCRdb's copy holds only in-frame clones and misses some; the assay was immunoSEQ multiplex PCR. The repertoire holds around 400,000 clones, with roughly 91% as singletons. CDR3 size: 15 residues. Germline V gene data show CDR1 as SGHTA and CDR2 as FQGNSA. V lost 5 bases to trimming and J lost 10 bases; unmatched junction nucleotides: 12. The chain has TRBV7-2 and TRBJ2-1; 9 positions agree with TRBD2. The TCR comes from a woman under 40 who had recovered from COVID-19. Sequencing used PBMCs or T cells enriched from blood (not recorded which). This CDR3 reads CASSPSGGGAHEQFF. In DNA, the CDR3 is TGTGCCAGCAGCCCCTCGGGCGGGGGGGCCCACGAGCAGTTCTTC. Using reference TRBV7-2 and TRBJ2-1 for the parts outside the CDR3, the full variable domain is GAGVSQSPSNKVTEKGKDVELRCDPISGHTALYWYRQSLGQGLEFLIYFQGNSAPDKSGLPSDRFSAERTGGSVSTLTIQRTQQEDSAVYLCASSPSGGGAHEQFFGPGTRLTVL.